Reported below is one T cell receptor beta chain. Its antigen is not identified. The CDR3 has 12 amino acids. The trim removed 0 bases at V and 8 bases at J, leaving 1 base unmatched. Germline V gene data show CDR1 as DFQATT and CDR2 as SNEGSKA (reference sequence). Each donor gave about 9.3 milliliters of peripheral blood. This sample was taken from a study of blood T cells in healthy people across ages. Using a J-beta primer mix together with a sample-barcoded 5' primer, a second PCR was run for about 6 to 12 cycles. Each cDNA was tagged by a template-switch adaptor containing 12 random nucleotides. One entry per CDR3 protein results from TCRdb running MiXCR on the 5' RACE reads. Of some 1,800,000 distinct CDR3 sequences listed, roughly 43% are singletons. Study-level results: Donor CMV status was unknown, possibly confounding expanded clonotype changes. Strong correlation existed between TCR beta diversity and naive T cell percentage.

The TCR originated in a human donor in good health. The rearrangement links TRBV20-1 to TRBJ2-4; TRBD2 aligns across 7 bases. Specimen: blood. The CDR3 bases are TGCAGTGCTAGAGATGGGAGGGACATTCAGTACTTC. Translating gives CSARDGRDIQYF.